This record looks at one TCR beta chain sequence and its context. For sequencing, patients were chosen who had shown expansion of CD8+CD57+ cells by flow cytometry. The study sampled blood from patients who had received no therapy. These data originate in a study of CD8+CD57+ T cells in acquired aplastic anemia. The template for TCR beta VDJ and CDR3 sequence profiling was genomic DNA. TCRdb redid the calling of the reads with MiXCR, one entry per CDR3 protein. This repertoire shows some 150,000 distinct CDR3 sequences, 71% found once; its top ten account for under 60%. The length of the CDR3 is 13 residues. Germline V lookup: CDR1 DFQATT, CDR2 SNEGSKA (reference sequence). The V and J ends lost 3 bases and 6 bases respectively, with 15 bases between them.

The sequenced material came from sorted CD4+, CD8+, or CD8+CD57+ T cells (not recorded which) from PBMCs. This clonotype was obtained from a human donor with aplastic anemia. The chain has TRBV20-1 and TRBJ2-7; D is ambiguous. The CDR3 reads CSARANTRSEQYF. In DNA form, the CDR3 reads TGCAGTGCTAGGGCCAACACCCGCAGCGAGCAGTACTTC.